These T cell receptor beta chains were read from a single sample in a study of cytomegalovirus exposure and HLA in healthy donors. Profiling relied on immunoSEQ multiplex PCR, and the TCRdb table lists in-frame clones only, not all of them. The listing contains 150,000 to 200,000 clones. The sample consisted of PBMCs. Source of these receptors: a man aged 25 to 40 in good health and CMV-seronegative. Both conserved end residues are trimmed from each CDR3. Fields, in order: CDR3 protein, V gene, J gene.

CDR3 protein: ASSDGRGGNEQF
V gene: TRBV25-1
J gene: TRBJ2-1

CDR3 protein: ASSPPRAGGNKNIQY
V gene: TRBV18
J gene: TRBJ2-4

CDR3 protein: ASSQDIGQGLRDTQY
V gene: TRBV14
J gene: TRBJ2-3

CDR3 protein: ASSLPPLNEKLF
V gene: TRBV5-8
J gene: TRBJ1-4

CDR3 protein: ASSFVAGYQPNYGYT
V gene: TRBV28
J gene: TRBJ1-2

CDR3 protein: ASTSLVPSGVQETQY
V gene: TRBV28
J gene: TRBJ2-5

CDR3 protein: ASSSPDSSSTDTQY
V gene: TRBV6-6
J gene: TRBJ2-3

CDR3 protein: ASSQAGGRETQY
V gene: TRBV7-9
J gene: TRBJ2-5

CDR3 protein: ASSPTGPFSGNTIY
V gene: TRBV7-9
J gene: TRBJ1-3

CDR3 protein: ASKEQGWHTEAF
V gene: TRBV7-2
J gene: TRBJ1-1

CDR3 protein: ATSGEGSWNTEAF
V gene: TRBV19
J gene: TRBJ1-1

CDR3 protein: ASRLAGGIEQY
V gene: TRBV6-5
J gene: TRBJ2-7

CDR3 protein: ASSLDGQGYQPQH
V gene: TRBV7-8
J gene: TRBJ1-5

CDR3 protein: ASSQGEVFYPSYEQY
V gene: TRBV14
J gene: TRBJ2-7

CDR3 protein: ASSQDRFSEGGNTIY
V gene: TRBV4-1
J gene: TRBJ1-3

CDR3 protein: ASRLAGRVEQF
V gene: TRBV6-1
J gene: TRBJ2-1

CDR3 protein: ASSISSGLSSYNEQF
V gene: TRBV19
J gene: TRBJ2-1

CDR3 protein: ASKRTSGEYEQY
V gene: TRBV2
J gene: TRBJ2-7

CDR3 protein: ASSLGTAAYEQY
V gene: TRBV7-9
J gene: TRBJ2-7

CDR3 protein: ASSLDRQAYGYT
V gene: TRBV28
J gene: TRBJ1-2

CDR3 protein: ASSRRTGGFTEAF
V gene: TRBV2
J gene: TRBJ1-1

CDR3 protein: SATQGGVWY
V gene: TRBV20-1
J gene: TRBJ2-5

CDR3 protein: ASSSGTSTDTQY
V gene: TRBV6-1
J gene: TRBJ2-3

CDR3 protein: ASSLVTSGRARGNEQF
V gene: TRBV11-3
J gene: TRBJ2-1

CDR3 protein: ASSVGQGALDWSPLH
V gene: TRBV9
J gene: TRBJ1-6

CDR3 protein: ATCSGDRNTEAF
V gene: TRBV28
J gene: TRBJ1-1

CDR3 protein: ASSSGQAPYNEQF
V gene: TRBV5-1
J gene: TRBJ2-1

CDR3 protein: SVDGRDSAEAF
V gene: TRBV29-1
J gene: TRBJ1-1

CDR3 protein: ASSPGYVGLNTEAF
V gene: TRBV27
J gene: TRBJ1-1

CDR3 protein: ASKGDSAGYTQY
V gene: TRBV6-1
J gene: TRBJ2-3

CDR3 protein: ASSLGGGQETQY
V gene: TRBV7-2
J gene: TRBJ2-5

CDR3 protein: SVDGQGGGLGYT
V gene: TRBV29-1
J gene: TRBJ1-2

CDR3 protein: ASRRTGQLNEKLF
V gene: TRBV6-5
J gene: TRBJ1-4

CDR3 protein: ASRPRAQANYGYT
V gene: TRBV27
J gene: TRBJ1-2

CDR3 protein: AGGGGYEQY
V gene: TRBV6-6
J gene: TRBJ2-7